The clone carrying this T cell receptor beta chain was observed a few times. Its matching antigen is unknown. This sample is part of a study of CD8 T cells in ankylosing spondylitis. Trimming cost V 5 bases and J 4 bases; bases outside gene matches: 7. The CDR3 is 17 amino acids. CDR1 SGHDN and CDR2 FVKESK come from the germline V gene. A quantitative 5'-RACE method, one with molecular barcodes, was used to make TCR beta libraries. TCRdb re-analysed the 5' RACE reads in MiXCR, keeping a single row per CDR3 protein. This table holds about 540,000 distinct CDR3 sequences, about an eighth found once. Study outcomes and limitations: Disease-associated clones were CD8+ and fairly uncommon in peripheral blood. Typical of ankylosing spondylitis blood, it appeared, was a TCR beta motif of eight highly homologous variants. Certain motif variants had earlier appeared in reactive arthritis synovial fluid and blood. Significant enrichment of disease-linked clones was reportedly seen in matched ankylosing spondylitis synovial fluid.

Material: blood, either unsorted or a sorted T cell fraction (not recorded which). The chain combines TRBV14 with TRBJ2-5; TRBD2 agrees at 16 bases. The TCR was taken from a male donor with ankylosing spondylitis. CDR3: CASSSGLAGGQRETQYF. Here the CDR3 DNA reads TGTGCCAGCAGCTCGGGACTAGCGGGAGGGCAGCGAGAGACCCAGTACTTC. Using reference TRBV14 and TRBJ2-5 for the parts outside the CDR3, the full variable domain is EAGVTQFPSHSVIEKGQTVTLRCDPISGHDNLYWYRRVMGKEIKFLLHFVKESKQDESGMPNNRFLAERTGGTYSTLKVQPAELEDSGVYFCASSSGLAGGQRETQYFGPGTRLLVL.